This T cell receptor beta chain was captured by sequencing in a study of circulating and synovial CD4+ cells in juvenile arthritis. General observations from the study: The pathogenic-like versus bulk T cell difference escaped Vbeta family analysis. Compared with bulk blood, circulating pathogenic-like lymphocytes shared substantially more CDR3 sequences with synovial T cells. Shared-clonotype fractions with synovium likely underestimate full repertoire overlap. Bulk blood CD4 repertoires were more diverse than these.

Here immunoSEQ multiplex PCR was the method, and the copy in TCRdb shows in-frame clones only, minus some. The table includes about 30,000 clones, 90% to 95% detected once. V was clipped by 1 base and J by 9 bases, with 16 bases between them. The CDR3 runs to 14 residues. The V gene's germline CDR1 is MGHRA and CDR2 YSYEKL. About this clone: Its antigen is unidentified.

The sequence derives from a human donor with juvenile idiopathic arthritis. The J gene is TRBJ2-7, the V gene TRBV4-1, with a weak D call TRBD1 (5 bases). Sample: CD4+ T cells from blood. In DNA, the CDR3 is TGCGCCAGCAGCCAAGGGACACCACCGGCTAGGCAGTACTTC. Amino acid sequence: CASSQGTPPARQYF.